This T cell receptor (beta chain) appears in the sequencing data of a study of T cell responses to AZD1222 COVID-19 vaccine. The repertoire was sequenced with immunoSEQ multiplex PCR; TCRdb's copy has only in-frame clones and lacks some. The table records about 130,000 clones, 90% of them present only once. This CDR3 spans 14 amino acids. V was trimmed by 4 bases and J by 7 bases, leaving 16 bases between them. CDR1 MDHEN and CDR2 SYDVKM come from the germline V gene. The sequencing here drew on peripheral blood, taken on day 0 of AZD1222 vaccination. The TCR originated in an adult in good health. The chain recombines TRBV28 with TRBJ1-2; no clear D gene. CDR3 in amino acids: CASSSGSGRGGYTF. CDR3 nucleotide sequence: TGTGCCAGCAGTTCGGGCAGCGGTCGAGGTGGCTACACCTTC.